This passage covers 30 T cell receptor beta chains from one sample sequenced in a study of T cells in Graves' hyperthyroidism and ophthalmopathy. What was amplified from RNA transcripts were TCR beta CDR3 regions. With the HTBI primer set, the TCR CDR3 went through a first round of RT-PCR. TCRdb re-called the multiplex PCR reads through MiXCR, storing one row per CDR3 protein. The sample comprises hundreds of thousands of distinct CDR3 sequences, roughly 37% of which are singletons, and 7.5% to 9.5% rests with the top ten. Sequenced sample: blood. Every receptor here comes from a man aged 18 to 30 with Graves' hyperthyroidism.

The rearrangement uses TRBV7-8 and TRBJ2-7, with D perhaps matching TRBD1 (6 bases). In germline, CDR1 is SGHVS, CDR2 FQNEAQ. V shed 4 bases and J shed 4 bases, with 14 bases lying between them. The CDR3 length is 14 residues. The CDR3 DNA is TGTGCCAGCAGCTCTAGGGGGACGGGATACGAGCAGTACTTC. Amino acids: CASSSRGTGYEQYF. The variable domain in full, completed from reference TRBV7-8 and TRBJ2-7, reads GAGVSQSPRYKVAKRGQDVALRCDPISGHVSLFWYQQALGQGPEFLTYFQNEAQLDKSGLPSDRFFAERPEGSVSTLKIQRTQQEDSAVYLCASSSRGTGYEQYFGPGTRLTVT.

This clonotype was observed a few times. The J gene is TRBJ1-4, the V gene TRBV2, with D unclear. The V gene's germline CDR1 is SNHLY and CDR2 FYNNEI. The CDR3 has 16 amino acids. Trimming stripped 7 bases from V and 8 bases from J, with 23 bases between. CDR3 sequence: CASIPRGSSLGEKLFF. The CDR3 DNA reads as TGTGCCAGCATTCCCCGAGGGAGCAGCCTCGGGGAAAAACTGTTTTTT.

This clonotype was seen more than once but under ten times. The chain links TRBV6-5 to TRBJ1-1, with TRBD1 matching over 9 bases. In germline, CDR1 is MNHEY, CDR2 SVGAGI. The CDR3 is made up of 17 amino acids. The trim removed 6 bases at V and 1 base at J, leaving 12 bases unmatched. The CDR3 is CASRNSGTGYGNTEAFF. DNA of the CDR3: TGTGCCAGCAGGAACTCCGGGACAGGGTATGGGAACACTGAAGCTTTCTTT.

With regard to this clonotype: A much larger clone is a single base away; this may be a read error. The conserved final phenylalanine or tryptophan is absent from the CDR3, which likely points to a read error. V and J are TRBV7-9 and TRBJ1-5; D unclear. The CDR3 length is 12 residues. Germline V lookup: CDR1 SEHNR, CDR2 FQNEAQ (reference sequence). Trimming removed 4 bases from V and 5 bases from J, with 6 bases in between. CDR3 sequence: CASSYEDQPQHS. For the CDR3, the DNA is TGTGCCAGCAGCTACGAGGATCAGCCCCAGCATTCT.

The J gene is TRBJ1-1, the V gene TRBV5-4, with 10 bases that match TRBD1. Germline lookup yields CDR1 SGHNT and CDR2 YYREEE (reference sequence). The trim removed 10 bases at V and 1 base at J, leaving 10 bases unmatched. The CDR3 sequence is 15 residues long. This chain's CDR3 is CAVQSRDRGNTEAFF. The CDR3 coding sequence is TGTGCCGTACAATCCCGGGACAGGGGGAACACTGAAGCTTTCTTT.

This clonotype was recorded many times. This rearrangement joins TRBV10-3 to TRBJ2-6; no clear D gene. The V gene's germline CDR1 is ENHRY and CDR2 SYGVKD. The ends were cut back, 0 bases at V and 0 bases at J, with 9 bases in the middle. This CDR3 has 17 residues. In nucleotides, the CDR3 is TGTGCCATCAGTGAGTCGACTCGGCTCTCTGGGGCCAACGTCCTGACTTTC. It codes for CAISESTRLSGANVLTF.

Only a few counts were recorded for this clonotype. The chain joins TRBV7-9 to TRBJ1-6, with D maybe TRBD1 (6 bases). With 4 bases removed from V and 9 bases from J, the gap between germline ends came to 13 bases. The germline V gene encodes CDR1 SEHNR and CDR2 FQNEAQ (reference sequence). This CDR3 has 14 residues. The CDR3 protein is CASSSGQVFSPLHF. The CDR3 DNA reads TGTGCCAGCAGCTCGGGACAAGTTTTTTCACCCCTCCACTTT. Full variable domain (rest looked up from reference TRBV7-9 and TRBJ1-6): DTGVSQNPRHKITKRGQNVTFRCDPISEHNRLYWYRQTLGQGPEFLTYFQNEAQLEKSRLLSDRFSAERPKGSFSTLEIQRTEQGDSAMYLCASSSGQVFSPLHFGNGTRLTVT.

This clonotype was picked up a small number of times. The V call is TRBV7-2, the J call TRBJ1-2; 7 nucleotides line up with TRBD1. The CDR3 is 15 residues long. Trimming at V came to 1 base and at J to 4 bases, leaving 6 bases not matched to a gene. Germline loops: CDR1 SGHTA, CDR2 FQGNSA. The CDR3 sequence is CASSLEGASLYGYTF. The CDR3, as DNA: TGTGCCAGCAGCTTAGAGGGGGCGTCTCTCTATGGCTACACCTTC.

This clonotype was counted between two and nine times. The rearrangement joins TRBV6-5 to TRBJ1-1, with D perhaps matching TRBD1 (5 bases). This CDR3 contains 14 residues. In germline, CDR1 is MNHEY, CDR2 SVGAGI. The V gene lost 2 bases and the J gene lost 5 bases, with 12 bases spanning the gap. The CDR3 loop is CASSYREGRTEAFF. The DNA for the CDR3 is TGTGCCAGCAGTTACCGCGAGGGGCGAACTGAAGCTTTCTTT.

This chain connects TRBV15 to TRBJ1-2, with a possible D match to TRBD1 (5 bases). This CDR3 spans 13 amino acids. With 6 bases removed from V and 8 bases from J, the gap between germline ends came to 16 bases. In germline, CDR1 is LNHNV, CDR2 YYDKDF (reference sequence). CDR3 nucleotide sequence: TGTGCCACCAGAGGAGAGGACAAGGGGGGCTACACCTTC. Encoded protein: CATRGEDKGGYTF.

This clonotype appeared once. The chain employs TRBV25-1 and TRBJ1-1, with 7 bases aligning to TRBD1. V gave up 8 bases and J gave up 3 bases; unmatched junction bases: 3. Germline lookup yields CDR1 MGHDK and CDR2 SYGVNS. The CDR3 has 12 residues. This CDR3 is CASRDSDTEAFF. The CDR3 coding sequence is TGTGCCAGCCGGGACAGCGACACTGAAGCTTTCTTT.

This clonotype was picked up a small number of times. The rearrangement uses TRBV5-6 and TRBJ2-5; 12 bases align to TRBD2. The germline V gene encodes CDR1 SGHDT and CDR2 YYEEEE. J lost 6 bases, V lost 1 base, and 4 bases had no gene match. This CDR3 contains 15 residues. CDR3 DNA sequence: TGTGCCAGCAGCTTGCGTCTAGCGGGGGGGAAGACCCAGTACTTC. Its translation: CASSLRLAGGKTQYF.

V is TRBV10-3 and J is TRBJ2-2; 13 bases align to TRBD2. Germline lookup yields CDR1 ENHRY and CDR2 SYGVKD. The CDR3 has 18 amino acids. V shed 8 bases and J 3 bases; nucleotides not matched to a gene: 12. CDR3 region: CAIRTAGLAGVDTGELFF. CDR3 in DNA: TGTGCCATCCGGACAGCAGGACTAGCGGGGGTGGACACCGGGGAGCTGTTTTTT.

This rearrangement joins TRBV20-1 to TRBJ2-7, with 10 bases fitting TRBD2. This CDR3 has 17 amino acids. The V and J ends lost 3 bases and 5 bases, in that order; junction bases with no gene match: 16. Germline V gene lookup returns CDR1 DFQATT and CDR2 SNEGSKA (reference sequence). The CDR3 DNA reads TGCAGTGCTAGCCCCCCAGCGGGAGGGCTCCCACTCCACGAGCAGTACTTC. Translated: CSASPPAGGLPLHEQYF.

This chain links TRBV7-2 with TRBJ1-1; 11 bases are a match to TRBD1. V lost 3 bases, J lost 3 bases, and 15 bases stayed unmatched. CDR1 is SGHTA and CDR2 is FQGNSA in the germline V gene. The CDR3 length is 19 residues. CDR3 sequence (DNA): TGTGCCAGCAGCTTTTGGGGCCCGCGGGACAGGGGGTTGGACACTGAAGCTTTCTTT. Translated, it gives CASSFWGPRDRGLDTEAFF. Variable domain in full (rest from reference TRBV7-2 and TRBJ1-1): GAGVSQSPSNKVTEKGKDVELRCDPISGHTALYWYRQSLGQGLEFLIYFQGNSAPDKSGLPSDRFSAERTGGSVSTLTIQRTQQEDSAVYLCASSFWGPRDRGLDTEAFFGQGTRLTVV.

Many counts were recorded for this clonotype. The CDR3 DNA follows: TGTGCCAGCAGCCTCCTCCGTGGAGAGACCCAGTACTTC. Amino acids: CASSLLRGETQYF. The V and J genes are TRBV7-9 and TRBJ2-5; no firm D call. The V end was cut by 5 bases, the J end by 4 bases, with 11 bases between. CDR1 and CDR2 (germline): SEHNR, FQNEAQ (reference sequence). The CDR3 loop spans 13 amino acids.

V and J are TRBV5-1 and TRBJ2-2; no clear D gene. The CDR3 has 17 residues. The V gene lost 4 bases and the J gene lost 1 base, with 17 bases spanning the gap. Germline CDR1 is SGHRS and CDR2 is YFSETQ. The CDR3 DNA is TGCGCCAGCAGCCAAGGAAAGGCACTCAAGAACACCGGGGAGCTGTTTTTT. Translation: CASSQGKALKNTGELFF.

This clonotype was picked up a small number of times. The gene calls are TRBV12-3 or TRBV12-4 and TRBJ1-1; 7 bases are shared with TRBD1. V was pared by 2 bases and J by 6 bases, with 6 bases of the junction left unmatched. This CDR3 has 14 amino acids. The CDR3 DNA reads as TGTGCCAGCAGTTTACGGCAGGGGGTAGCTGAAGCTTTCTTT. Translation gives CASSLRQGVAEAFF.

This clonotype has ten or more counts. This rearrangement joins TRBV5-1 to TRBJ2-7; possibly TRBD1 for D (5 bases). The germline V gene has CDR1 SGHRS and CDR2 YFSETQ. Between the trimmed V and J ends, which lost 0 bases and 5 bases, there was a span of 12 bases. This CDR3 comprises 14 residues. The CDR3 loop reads CASSLGQGGDEQYF. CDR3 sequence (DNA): TGCGCCAGCAGCTTGGGGCAGGGTGGCGACGAGCAGTACTTC.

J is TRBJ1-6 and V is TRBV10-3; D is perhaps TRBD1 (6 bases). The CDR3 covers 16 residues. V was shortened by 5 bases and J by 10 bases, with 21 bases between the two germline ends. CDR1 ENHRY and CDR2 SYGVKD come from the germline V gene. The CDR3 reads CAISLPPGQQGSPLHF. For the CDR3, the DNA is TGTGCCATCAGTTTACCCCCGGGCCAACAGGGATCACCCCTCCACTTT.

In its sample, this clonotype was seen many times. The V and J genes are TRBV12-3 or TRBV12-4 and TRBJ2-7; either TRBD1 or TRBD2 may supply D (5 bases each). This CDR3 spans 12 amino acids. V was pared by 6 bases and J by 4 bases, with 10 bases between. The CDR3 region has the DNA TGTGCCAGCAGCTCGGGGCCTTACGAGCAGTACTTC. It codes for CASSSGPYEQYF.

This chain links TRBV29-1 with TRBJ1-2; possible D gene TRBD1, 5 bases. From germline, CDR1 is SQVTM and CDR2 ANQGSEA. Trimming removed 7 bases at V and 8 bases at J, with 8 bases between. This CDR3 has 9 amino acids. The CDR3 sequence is CSGGEGYTF. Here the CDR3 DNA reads TGCAGCGGGGGGGAGGGCTACACCTTC. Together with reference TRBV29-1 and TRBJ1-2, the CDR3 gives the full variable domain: SAVISQKPSRDICQRGTSLTIQCQVDSQVTMMFWYRQQPGQSLTLIATANQGSEATYESGFVIDKFPISRPNLTFSTLTVSNMSPEDSSIYLCSGGEGYTFGSGTRLTVV.

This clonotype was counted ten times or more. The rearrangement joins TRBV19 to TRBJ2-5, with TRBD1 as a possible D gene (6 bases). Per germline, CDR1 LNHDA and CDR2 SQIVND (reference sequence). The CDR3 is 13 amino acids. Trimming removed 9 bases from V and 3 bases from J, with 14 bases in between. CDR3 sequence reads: CASSKDREETQYF. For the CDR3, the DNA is TGTGCCAGCTCCAAGGACAGAGAAGAGACCCAGTACTTC.

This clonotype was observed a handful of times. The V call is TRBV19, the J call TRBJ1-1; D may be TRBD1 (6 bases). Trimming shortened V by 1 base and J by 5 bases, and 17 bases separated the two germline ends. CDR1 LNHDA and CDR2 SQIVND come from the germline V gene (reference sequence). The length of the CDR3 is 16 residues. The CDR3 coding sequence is TGTGCCAGTAGTATAGGGACCCTTAGGAGGGGGACTGAAGCTTTCTTT. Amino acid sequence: CASSIGTLRRGTEAFF.

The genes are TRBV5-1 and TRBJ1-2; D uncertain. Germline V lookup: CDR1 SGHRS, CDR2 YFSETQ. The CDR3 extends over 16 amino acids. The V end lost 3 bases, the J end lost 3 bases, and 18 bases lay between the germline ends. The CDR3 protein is CASSSLPTGGHYGYTF. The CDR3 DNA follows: TGCGCCAGCAGCTCCCTGCCGACCGGAGGTCACTATGGCTACACCTTC.

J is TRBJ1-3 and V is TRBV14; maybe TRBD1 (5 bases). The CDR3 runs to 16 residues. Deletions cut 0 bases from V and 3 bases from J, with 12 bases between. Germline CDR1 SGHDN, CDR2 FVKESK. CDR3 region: CASSQDTGHIGNTIYF. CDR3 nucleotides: TGTGCCAGCAGCCAAGATACGGGGCATATTGGAAACACCATATATTTT.

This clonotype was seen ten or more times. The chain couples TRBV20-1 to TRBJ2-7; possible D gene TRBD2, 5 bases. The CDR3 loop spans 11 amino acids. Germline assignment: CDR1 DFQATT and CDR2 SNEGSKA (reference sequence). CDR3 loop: CSEDLTYEQYF. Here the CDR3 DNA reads TGCAGCGAGGACTTAACCTACGAGCAGTACTTC.

The CDR3 reads CASITGGTGYYEQYF. The CDR3 bases are TGTGCCAGCATCACGGGTGGGACAGGGTACTACGAGCAGTACTTC. The V call is TRBV19, the J call TRBJ2-7; 9 nucleotides agree with TRBD1. Germline V gene sequence: CDR1 LNHDA, CDR2 SQIVND (reference sequence). The CDR3 runs 15 residues. Unmatched junction bases numbered 12, after V lost 9 bases and J lost 3 bases. Together with reference TRBV19 and TRBJ2-7, the CDR3 gives the full variable domain: DGGITQSPKYLFRKEGQNVTLSCEQNLNHDAMYWYRQDPGQGLRLIYYSQIVNDFQKGDIAEGYSVSREKKESFPLTVTSAQKNPTAFYLCASITGGTGYYEQYFGPGTRLTVT.

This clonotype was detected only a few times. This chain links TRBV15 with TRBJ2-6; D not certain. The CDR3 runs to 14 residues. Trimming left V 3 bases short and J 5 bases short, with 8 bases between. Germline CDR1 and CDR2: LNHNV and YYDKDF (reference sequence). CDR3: CATSSALRANVLTF. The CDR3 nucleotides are TGTGCCACCAGCAGTGCTCTCAGGGCCAACGTCCTGACTTTC.

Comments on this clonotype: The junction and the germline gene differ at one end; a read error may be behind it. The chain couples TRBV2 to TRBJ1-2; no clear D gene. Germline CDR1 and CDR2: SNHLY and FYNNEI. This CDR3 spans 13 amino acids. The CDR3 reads CASGEDGRSGYTF. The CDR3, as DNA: TGTGCCAGCGGAGAGGACGGTCGGTCTGGCTACACCTTT.